The 15 T cell receptor beta chains in this list originate from one sample, sequenced in a study of human T cells and chemical hapten exposure. Each CDR3 protein is one row after TCRdb ran MiXCR on the RACE reads. The table records about 120,000 distinct CDR3 sequences, roughly 15% of them present only once. Time point noted: patch test 1, 2 weeks after DPC sensitization. Treatment here: therapeutic diphenylcyclopropenone sensitization with weekly scalp DPC. This specimen was whole blood, taken in connection with sensitization to the hapten diphenylcyclopropenone (DPC). The receptor source for this set is a man between 18 and 35 years old with alopecia areata. Some clones in this sample may be carry-over from other donors' samples.

This clonotype was counted only a few times. This chain connects TRBV7-9 to TRBJ2-6; no clear D. Trimming cost V 4 bases and J 0 bases, with 13 bases left between them. The germline gives CDR1 SEHNR, CDR2 FQNEAQ (reference sequence). The CDR3 loop spans 17 amino acids. This CDR3 reads CASSSYKQFSGANVLTF. In DNA, the CDR3 is TGTGCCAGCAGCTCCTATAAACAGTTCTCTGGGGCCAACGTCCTGACTTTC.

The CDR3 reads CSATRTGRTGELFF. The CDR3, as DNA: TGCAGTGCCACACGGACAGGGCGCACCGGGGAGCTGTTTTTT. The chain recombines TRBV20-1 with TRBJ2-2; 8 bases align to TRBD1. This CDR3 region has 14 residues. V lost 6 bases to trimming and J lost 4 bases; unmatched junction nucleotides: 7. CDR1 and CDR2 from the germline V gene are DFQATT and SNEGSKA (reference sequence).

V is TRBV12-3 or TRBV12-4 and J is TRBJ1-6; 9 bases match TRBD1. The trim removed 3 bases at V and 10 bases at J, leaving 4 bases unmatched. The CDR3 runs to 14 residues. CDR3 in amino acids: CASSFGGQGSPLHF. The CDR3 nucleotides are TGTGCCAGCAGTTTTGGCGGACAGGGGTCACCCCTCCACTTT.

This clonotype was observed a few times. V gene TRBV5-1 combines with J gene TRBJ2-1; D is possibly TRBD2 (6 bases). CDR1 and CDR2 from the germline V gene are SGHRS and YFSETQ. The CDR3 loop spans 16 amino acids. V shed 0 bases and J shed 4 bases, with 14 bases lying between them. The CDR3 DNA reads as TGCGCCAGCAGCTTGGAGCTAGCGAGGGCATACAATGAGCAGTTCTTC. Protein sequence: CASSLELARAYNEQFF.

This clonotype has more than one count but fewer than ten. The chain uses TRBV4-3 and TRBJ1-6; D is undetermined. This CDR3 is 16 amino acids long. Between the trimmed V and J ends, which lost 6 bases and 6 bases, there was a span of 18 bases. In germline, CDR1 is LGHNA, CDR2 YSLEER. The CDR3 reads CASSPRGPGGNSPLHF. CDR3 sequence (DNA): TGCGCCAGCAGTCCCCGTGGTCCAGGCGGTAATTCACCCCTCCACTTT.

The sample holds a few counts of this clonotype. CDR3 amino acids: CAGRDETDTQYF. CDR3 coding DNA: TGTGCCGGGAGGGACGAAACAGATACGCAGTATTTT. This sequence joins TRBV19 and TRBJ2-3; 7 positions match TRBD2. The germline CDR1 and CDR2 sequences are LNHDA and SQIVND (reference sequence). This CDR3 has 12 amino acids. The trim removed 11 bases at V and 3 bases at J, leaving 5 bases unmatched. The whole variable domain, filled in from reference TRBV19 and TRBJ2-3, reads DGGITQSPKYLFRKEGQNVTLSCEQNLNHDAMYWYRQDPGQGLRLIYYSQIVNDFQKGDIAEGYSVSREKKESFPLTVTSAQKNPTAFYLCAGRDETDTQYFGPGTRLTVL.

This chain joins TRBV18 and TRBJ2-1, with 7 bases matching TRBD2. The CDR3 loop spans 15 amino acids. Germline V lookup: CDR1 KGHSH, CDR2 LQKENI. The junction had 8 bases not matched to a gene; V was cut back by 3 bases and J by 6 bases. Here the CDR3 reads CASSPGRGSGNEQFF. The CDR3 nucleotides are TGTGCCAGCTCACCCGGGCGGGGGAGCGGCAATGAGCAGTTCTTC.

V gene TRBV14 combines with J gene TRBJ1-3; TRBD1 is a possible D gene (5 bases). This CDR3 has 15 residues. Trimming took 1 base from V and 2 from J, leaving 9 bases between them. Germline V gene data show CDR1 as SGHDN and CDR2 as FVKESK. The CDR3: CASSQVPGTGNTIYF. The CDR3, as DNA: TGTGCCAGCAGCCAAGTGCCAGGGACTGGAAACACCATATATTTT.

The sample holds a few counts of this clonotype. CDR3 sequence: CASSSNGGRGTGELFF. The CDR3 nucleotides read TGTGCCAGCAGCTCGAACGGGGGGCGTGGCACCGGGGAGCTGTTTTTT. The chain couples TRBV3-1 to TRBJ2-2; a possible D gene is TRBD2 (7 bases). V was clipped by 5 bases and J by 4 bases, with 17 bases between them. CDR3 size: 16 residues. Germline values: CDR1 LGHDT, CDR2 YNNKEL (reference sequence).

The chain is built from TRBV4-1 and TRBJ1-1; D not certain. CDR3 length: 14 amino acids. The germline gives CDR1 MGHRA, CDR2 YSYEKL. Trimming removed 0 bases from V and 2 bases from J, with 7 bases in between. In DNA, the CDR3 is TGCGCCAGCAGCCAAGATCTGAGTAACACTGAAGCTTTCTTT. It codes for CASSQDLSNTEAFF.

This chain joins TRBV14 and TRBJ2-1; the match to TRBD1 covers 11 bases. This CDR3 contains 16 residues. Germline V gives CDR1 SGHDN, CDR2 FVKESK. J lost 9 bases, V lost 2 bases, and 9 bases had no gene match. The CDR3 is CASSQRPGTGGFEQFF. CDR3 nucleotides: TGTGCCAGCAGCCAACGACCAGGGACAGGGGGATTTGAGCAGTTCTTC.

This clonotype occurred once. The chain joins TRBV14 to TRBJ1-1, with D tentatively TRBD1 (5 bases). Germline CDR1 and CDR2: SGHDN and FVKESK. V was cut by 3 bases and J by 4 bases, with 12 bases left in between. The CDR3 has 14 amino acids. The CDR3 DNA follows: TGTGCCAGCAGCCAGACTACTGGGGGCACTGAAGCTTTCTTT. This translates into CASSQTTGGTEAFF.

The chain has TRBV9 and TRBJ1-2, with D uncertain. CDR1 and CDR2 from the germline V gene are SGDLS and YYNGEE. Trimming took off 4 bases at V and 2 bases at J, with 15 bases between the two ends. CDR3 length equals 15 residues. CDR3 region: CASSPRWGGNYGYTF. CDR3 coding DNA: TGTGCCAGCAGCCCCCGATGGGGAGGGAACTATGGCTACACCTTC.

This rearrangement joins TRBV10-3 to TRBJ2-2, with D tentatively TRBD1 (6 bases). The CDR3 runs to 13 residues. V lost 8 bases and J lost 5, with 12 bases in between. Germline loops: CDR1 ENHRY, CDR2 SYGVKD. CDR3 region: CAIDERGTGELFF. The CDR3 DNA follows: TGTGCCATCGATGAGAGGGGGACCGGGGAGCTGTTTTTT.

In its sample, this clonotype was seen many times. The chain links TRBV7-8 to TRBJ2-2, with TRBD1 identical over 10 bases. With 2 bases clipped from V and 1 base from J, the junction kept 10 bases outside the gene matches. CDR3 length equals 19 residues. The germline V gene encodes CDR1 SGHVS and CDR2 FQNEAQ. The CDR3 loop reads CASSLRLRQGALNTGELFF. The CDR3 coding sequence is TGTGCCAGCAGCTTAAGGTTGCGACAGGGGGCCTTGAACACCGGGGAGCTGTTTTTT.